This TCR beta chain was identified in a study of T cell repertoires in cytomegalovirus infection (dated by TCRdb to 2018 to 2020). Regarding the study in general: Peptide stimulations targeted recently identified HLA-C-restricted CMV epitopes, whose presentation resists viral immunomodulation, together with well-studied HLA-B-restricted epitopes. Because public TCR beta signatures pointed to carriage of CMV infection together with the matching HLA type, the HLA type of each donor mattered for the analysis. Findings and caveats that apply to the study as a whole: The ex vivo response was dominated by HLA-C-restricted CMV-specific TCR beta clonotypes, and the single most frequent clonotype in two of eight donors was supplied by these HLA-C-restricted clonotypes. Cumulative frequency of public TCR beta family members discriminated carriers of CMV infection plus the relevant HLA type in this cohort and an independent approximately 340-donor cohort.

The CDR3 runs 18 amino acids, cysteine and phenylalanine included. The read is trimmed to its CDR3 DNA, 54 bases read in frame from base 1. V has 2 bases trimmed and J has 2 bases trimmed; junction bases matching no gene number 14. Sequencing was performed on an Illumina HiSeq 1500. Using fastp at Q25 and MiXCR, TCRdb reprocessed the public reads and kept productive beta chains. Rows are unified per CDR3 protein, each entry keeping the most common DNA and genes. The sample profile shows approximately 910,000 distinct CDR3 sequences; less than 40% of them were found once. Roughly an eighth of the sample comes from the top ten. Explained via the paper, the treatment or condition label denotes: in vitro stimulation with specific CMV peptide epitopes to enrich CMV-specific T cells. About this clonotype itself: The clone's antigen remains unknown. No much larger clone exists at a distance of one base, and base qualities are not known.

The source is a human donor in good health (CMV status not recorded). Some clones in this sample may be carry-over from other donors' samples. The chain is encoded by TRBV12-3 or TRBV12-4 joined to TRBJ2-5, with 7 bases matching TRBD2. Sequenced material: cultured CD8+ T cells from PBMCs, taken from culture after CMV antigen stimulation. The CDR3 region has the sequence CASSLKARLVGGQETQYF. The DNA reads TGTGCCAGCAGTTTAAAGGCCCGATTAGTGGGGGGGCAAGAGACCCAGTACTTC.